The 19 T cell receptor beta chains in this list originate from one sample, sequenced in a study of T cells after yellow fever vaccination (dated by TCRdb to the late 2010s). Receptor amplification or capture employed 5' RACE. For sequencing, an Illumina NovaSeq 6000 was employed. In-frame beta chains were kept once TCRdb had trimmed the public reads at Q25 with fastp and called clones with MiXCR. One record per CDR3 amino acid sequence lists the most common genes and DNA. Here the sample has 350,000 to 550,000 distinct CDR3 sequences; 18% occur a single time. About a sixth of the sample lies in the top ten. The treatment or condition label on this specimen signifies: live attenuated yellow fever vaccine strain. The sequences come from PBMCs, collected before the yellow fever booster vaccination. The receptors originated from a man aged 18 to 29 who received the YFV17D yellow fever vaccine.

This clonotype was seen a few times. The J gene is TRBJ2-7, the V gene TRBV5-1, with D possibly TRBD1 on 6 matching bases. CDR3 size: 15 residues. CDR1 and CDR2 from the germline V gene are SGHRS and YFSETQ. V lost 3 bases and J 2 bases, leaving 15 bases between the germline ends. CDR3 in amino acids: CASSSTTGFTYEQYF. In DNA, the CDR3 is TGCGCCAGCAGCTCCACTACAGGGTTCACCTACGAGCAGTACTTC.

This clonotype turned up a few times. The V gene is TRBV6-1, the J gene TRBJ2-2; 7 bases match TRBD1. Germline V CDR1 and CDR2: MNHNS, SASEGT. The CDR3 extends over 15 amino acids. The J segment lost 3 bases and the V segment lost 6 bases, leaving 7 bases of the junction unmatched. The CDR3 region has the DNA TGTGCCAGCAGACCCGGGACAGCAGACACCGGGGAGCTGTTTTTT. This codes for CASRPGTADTGELFF.

The chain is built from TRBV5-1 and TRBJ2-7, with TRBD1 as a possible D gene (5 bases). Trimming removed 0 bases at V and 3 bases at J, with 13 bases between. This CDR3 spans 15 amino acids. CDR1 and CDR2 from the germline V gene are SGHRS and YFSETQ. CDR3 sequence: CASSLAQGLYYEQYF. DNA of the CDR3: TGCGCCAGCAGCTTGGCCCAGGGCCTATACTACGAGCAGTACTTC.

V is TRBV5-5 and J is TRBJ1-5; weak D call: TRBD1 (6 bases). Germline CDR1 SGHKS, CDR2 YYEKEE (reference sequence). This CDR3 comprises 17 residues. The V end lost 2 bases, the J end lost 11 bases, and 26 bases lay between the germline ends. CDR3 DNA sequence: TGTGCCAGCAGCTTACGGGGGCCGGGACAACCGACGGAGGCCCAGCATTTT. Amino acids: CASSLRGPGQPTEAQHF. Full variable domain (rest looked up from reference TRBV5-5 and TRBJ1-5): DAGVTQSPTHLIKTRGQQVTLRCSPISGHKSVSWYQQVLGQGPQFIFQYYEKEERGRGNFPDRFSARQFPNYSSELNVNALLLGDSALYLCASSLRGPGQPTEAQHFGDGTRLSIL.

This clonotype came up a few times. This chain uses TRBV6-2 or TRBV6-3 with TRBJ2-3; the D gene is possibly TRBD2 (6 bases). The V end was cut by 7 bases, the J end by 3 bases, with 11 bases between. This CDR3 has 13 residues. Germline lookup yields CDR1 MNHEY and CDR2 SVGEGT. Here the CDR3 DNA reads TGTGCCAGCACATTTGGGGGGACAGATACGCAGTATTTT. This translates into CASTFGGTDTQYF.

The gene calls are TRBV27 and TRBJ2-2, with D perhaps matching TRBD1 or TRBD2 (5 bases each). Trimming stripped 3 bases from V and 4 bases from J, with 9 bases between. The length of the CDR3 is 14 residues. CDR1 is MNHEY, CDR2 SMNVEV, per germline (reference sequence). The CDR3 region has the DNA TGTGCCAGCAGTTTTTTGGGGGTCACCGGGGAGCTGTTTTTT. This encodes CASSFLGVTGELFF.

This clonotype has just a few counts. V usage is TRBV4-3 and J usage is TRBJ2-1, with 10 bases lining up with TRBD1. J lost 7 bases, V lost 3 bases, and 9 bases had no gene match. The CDR3 length is 16 residues. CDR1 and CDR2 from the germline V gene are LGHNA and YSLEER. The CDR3 sequence: CASSQEGTGEGNEQFF. The CDR3 region has the DNA TGCGCCAGCAGCCAGGAGGGGACAGGGGAGGGGAATGAGCAGTTCTTC.

The rearrangement joins TRBV5-1 to TRBJ1-2; perhaps TRBD1 as D (6 bases). The germline CDR1 and CDR2 sequences are SGHRS and YFSETQ. The CDR3 is made up of 15 amino acids. Deletions cut 0 bases from V and 4 bases from J, with 13 bases between. CDR3 nucleotides: TGCGCCAGCAGCTTGGTACAGGGCCCCAGCTATGGCTACACCTTC. It yields the protein CASSLVQGPSYGYTF. Based on the CDR3 plus reference TRBV5-1 and TRBJ1-2, the full variable domain is KAGVTQTPRYLIKTRGQQVTLSCSPISGHRSVSWYQQTPGQGLQFLFEYFSETQRNKGNFPGRFSGRQFSNSRSEMNVSTLELGDSALYLCASSLVQGPSYGYTFGSGTRLTVV.

This clonotype was seen more than once but under ten times. The genes are TRBV2 and TRBJ2-1, with 9 nucleotides matching TRBD1. CDR1 and CDR2 from the germline V gene are SNHLY and FYNNEI. This CDR3 has 15 amino acids. The V and J ends lost 7 bases and 2 bases, in that order; junction bases with no gene match: 6. Here the CDR3 DNA reads TGTGCCAGCATAACGGGACAGGGCCCCTACAATGAGCAGTTCTTC. This codes for CASITGQGPYNEQFF.

The rearrangement links TRBV27 to TRBJ2-1; either TRBD1 or TRBD2 may fit D (5 bases each). CDR3 length equals 13 residues. Trimming stripped 2 bases from V and 7 bases from J, with 9 bases between. Per the germline V gene, CDR1 is MNHEY and CDR2 is SMNVEV (reference sequence). This CDR3 is CASSLVRGNEQFF. The DNA of the CDR3 is TGTGCCAGCAGTTTAGTGAGGGGAAATGAGCAGTTCTTC.

This chain uses TRBV29-1 with TRBJ1-1; D gene unclear. Trimming removed 7 bases at V and 0 bases at J, with 9 bases between. CDR1 and CDR2 from the germline V gene are SQVTM and ANQGSEA. The CDR3 contains 12 residues. CDR3 sequence reads: CSASRLNTEAFF. For the CDR3, the DNA is TGCAGCGCCTCCAGGCTGAACACTGAAGCTTTCTTT. The variable domain in full, completed from reference TRBV29-1 and TRBJ1-1, reads SAVISQKPSRDICQRGTSLTIQCQVDSQVTMMFWYRQQPGQSLTLIATANQGSEATYESGFVIDKFPISRPNLTFSTLTVSNMSPEDSSIYLCSASRLNTEAFFGQGTRLTVV.

The gene calls are TRBV7-9 and TRBJ2-5, with TRBD1 matching over 7 bases. The CDR3 contains 15 residues. Trimming at V came to 5 bases and at J to 5 bases, leaving 11 bases not matched to a gene. Per germline, CDR1 SEHNR and CDR2 FQNEAQ (reference sequence). CDR3 coding DNA: TGTGCCAGCAGCAGACAGGGTACCCAGGCGGAGACCCAGTACTTC. Its translation: CASSRQGTQAETQYF. Drawing the rest from reference TRBV7-9 and TRBJ2-5, the complete variable domain is DTGVSQNPRHKITKRGQNVTFRCDPISEHNRLYWYRQTLGQGPEFLTYFQNEAQLEKSRLLSDRFSAERPKGSFSTLEIQRTEQGDSAMYLCASSRQGTQAETQYFGPGTRLLVL.

This clonotype has more than one count but fewer than ten. CDR3 sequence reads: CSVEDPLDRAETQYF. CDR3 nucleotides: TGCAGCGTTGAAGATCCTCTCGACAGGGCGGAGACCCAGTACTTC. This rearrangement joins TRBV29-1 to TRBJ2-5, with 7 bases that match TRBD1. The junction had 9 bases not matched to a gene; V was cut back by 0 bases and J by 5 bases. CDR1 SQVTM and CDR2 ANQGSEA come from the germline V gene. CDR3 size: 15 residues.

This clonotype showed up just a few times. The CDR3 is CASSQGGRGHGNTIYF. The CDR3 DNA sequence: TGCGCCAGCAGCCAAGGGGGCAGGGGGCACGGAAACACCATATATTTT. V gene TRBV4-1 combines with J gene TRBJ1-3, with TRBD1 matching over 8 bases. V was pared by 1 base and J by 4 bases, with 6 bases of the junction left unmatched. Germline assignment: CDR1 MGHRA and CDR2 YSYEKL. The CDR3 sequence is 16 residues long.

This clonotype was picked up a small number of times. This chain connects TRBV18 to TRBJ2-7, with D possibly matching TRBD2 (6 bases). There are 14 residues in the CDR3. Germline CDR1 reads KGHSH; CDR2 reads LQKENI. The germline V and J ends were trimmed by 3 bases and 3 bases, with 12 bases remaining between them. The CDR3 region has the DNA TGTGCCAGCTCACCTGTGAAGGAGGGCTACGAGCAGTACTTC. Its protein product is CASSPVKEGYEQYF. The full variable domain, rest sourced from reference TRBV18 and TRBJ2-7, is NAGVMQNPRHLVRRRGQEARLRCSPMKGHSHVYWYRQLPEEGLKFMVYLQKENIIDESGMPKERFSAEFPKEGPSILRIQQVVRGDSAAYFCASSPVKEGYEQYFGPGTRLTVT.

This clonotype was counted many times. This chain joins TRBV20-1 and TRBJ2-6; TRBD1 matches at 10 bases. The CDR3 sequence is 19 residues long. CDR1 is DFQATT and CDR2 is SNEGSKA in the germline V gene (reference sequence). Trimming took 2 bases from V and 2 from J; bases not matched to a gene: 12. CDR3 DNA: TGCAGTGCTAGACCCGACCGGGACAGGGGTGGTGCTGGGGCCAACGTCCTGACTTTC. Encoded protein: CSARPDRDRGGAGANVLTF.

The rearrangement links TRBV5-1 to TRBJ2-7; weak D call: TRBD1 (5 bases). V was clipped by 4 bases and J by 0 bases, with 14 bases between them. Germline CDR1 SGHRS, CDR2 YFSETQ. The CDR3 contains 15 residues. The CDR3 DNA is TGCGCCAGCAGCGCCGGACACCCCAGCTCCTACGAGCAGTACGTC. Residues: CASSAGHPSSYEQYV.

The J gene is TRBJ2-7, the V gene TRBV4-3; 7 bases map to TRBD2. There are 18 residues in the CDR3. Unmatched junction bases numbered 15, after V lost 0 bases and J lost 4 bases. The V gene's germline CDR1 is LGHNA and CDR2 YSLEER. Here the CDR3 DNA reads TGCGCCAGCAGCCAAGAGGCGGGGGTTCGGGCAGGTCGGTACGAGCAGTACTTC. Translating gives CASSQEAGVRAGRYEQYF.

This clonotype turned up a few times. The chain links TRBV14 to TRBJ2-1; TRBD2 matches at 9 bases. Looked up from germline, CDR1 is SGHDN and CDR2 is FVKESK. The junction had 5 bases not matched to a gene; V was cut back by 4 bases and J by 4 bases. There are 15 residues in the CDR3. In nucleotides, the CDR3 is TGTGCCAGCAGCCCAAGCGGGGGGCTATACAATGAGCAGTTCTTC. Its translation: CASSPSGGLYNEQFF.